A selection of T cell receptor beta chains follows, all from one sample in a study of blood T cells in healthy people across ages. TCRdb used MiXCR to reprocess the 5' RACE reads, holding one entry per CDR3 protein. The sample includes about 650,000 distinct CDR3 sequences, 32% of them seen just once. Sequenced material: blood. The receptors were gathered from a woman of 80 years or more in good health. The CDR3 runs from the conserved cysteine through the conserved F or W. A D gene is named only where the DNA matches it firmly. Clone size appears in some rows only: once, few, many, or a class for an expanded clone.

CDR3 DNA: TGCAGTGCTAGAGACGGTGGCGGGGGGTCGACAGATACGCAGTATTTT
CDR3 protein: CSARDGGGGSTDTQYF
D gene: TRBD2
clone size: many
V gene: TRBV20-1
J gene: TRBJ2-3

CDR3 DNA: TGTGCTAGCAGGCGGGGGGTCAACACCGGGGAGCGGTTTTTT
CDR3 protein: CASRRGVNTGERFF
D gene: TRBD2
clone size: NA
V gene: TRBV7-7
J gene: TRBJ2-2

CDR3 DNA: TGTGCCAGCAGTTACTCGATTAGCGACTATGGCTACACCTTC
CDR3 protein: CASSYSISDYGYTF
D gene: NA
clone size: many
V gene: TRBV6-5
J gene: TRBJ1-2

CDR3 DNA: TGCAGCGTTGATCGGCCAGGGGGGTCAGAGACCCAGTACTTC
CDR3 protein: CSVDRPGGSETQYF
D gene: NA
clone size: NA
V gene: TRBV29-1
J gene: TRBJ2-5

CDR3 DNA: TGTGCCAGCAGCCTAGGACAGCAGAACACTGAAGCTTTCTTT
CDR3 protein: CASSLGQQNTEAFF
D gene: NA
clone size: few
V gene: TRBV7-8
J gene: TRBJ1-1

CDR3 DNA: TGTGCCAGCAGCGTTGGTGGGGGGAGGACTGAAGCTTTCTTT
CDR3 protein: CASSVGGGRTEAFF
D gene: NA
clone size: few
V gene: TRBV7-2
J gene: TRBJ1-1

CDR3 DNA: TGTGCCAGCAGTTACTCGAGCCTTCCCCAGGGAGGATCAGCGCCGAACTATGGCTACACCTTC
CDR3 protein: CASSYSSLPQGGSAPNYGYTF
D gene: NA
clone size: few
V gene: TRBV6-2/TRBV6-3
J gene: TRBJ1-2

CDR3 DNA: TGCAGTGCTACAACTACAGGGTTCAATGAGCAGTTCTTC
CDR3 protein: CSATTTGFNEQFF
D gene: NA
clone size: many
V gene: TRBV20-1
J gene: TRBJ2-1

CDR3 DNA: TGTGCCAGCAGTCGTGGGACATTCCCAGATACGCAGTATTTT
CDR3 protein: CASSRGTFPDTQYF
D gene: NA
clone size: many
V gene: TRBV6-2/TRBV6-3
J gene: TRBJ2-3

CDR3 DNA: TGTGCCAGCAGTTACGGGACAGCAGATCAGGATGAGCAGTACTTC
CDR3 protein: CASSYGTADQDEQYF
D gene: TRBD1
clone size: NA
V gene: TRBV6-2/TRBV6-3
J gene: TRBJ2-7

CDR3 DNA: TGTGCCAGCAGTGAACAGGTTTCTGGGGCCAACGTCCTGACTTTC
CDR3 protein: CASSEQVSGANVLTF
D gene: NA
clone size: NA
V gene: TRBV6-1
J gene: TRBJ2-6

CDR3 DNA: TGTGCCAGCAGCCAAGATAGACTAGCCGAACCAGGAGGGGAGACCCAGTACTTC
CDR3 protein: CASSQDRLAEPGGETQYF
D gene: TRBD2
clone size: NA
V gene: TRBV4-2
J gene: TRBJ2-5

CDR3 DNA: TGCAGTGCTAGAGACCCAAGACAGGCGATGAACACTGAAGCTTTCTTT
CDR3 protein: CSARDPRQAMNTEAFF
D gene: NA
clone size: NA
V gene: TRBV20-1
J gene: TRBJ1-1

CDR3 DNA: TGTGCCAGCAGCTCCTTACTAGCGGGATCGAAGTACTTC
CDR3 protein: CASSSLLAGSKYF
D gene: TRBD2
clone size: NA
V gene: TRBV7-2
J gene: TRBJ2-7

CDR3 DNA: TGTGCCAGCAGCCGACAAACAGGGGGCAGAGAGACCCAGTACTTC
CDR3 protein: CASSRQTGGRETQYF
D gene: TRBD1
clone size: many
V gene: TRBV7-2
J gene: TRBJ2-5

CDR3 DNA: TGCGCCAGCAGCTTGGTATCGACTCAACAAGAGACCCAGTACTTC
CDR3 protein: CASSLVSTQQETQYF
D gene: NA
clone size: many
V gene: TRBV5-1
J gene: TRBJ2-5

CDR3 DNA: TGTGCCAGCAGCCCCCCAGGGAGAGCAGATACGCAGTATTTT
CDR3 protein: CASSPPGRADTQYF
D gene: NA
clone size: NA
V gene: TRBV11-3
J gene: TRBJ2-3

CDR3 DNA: TGTGCCAGCAGTACCCGGGACAGGGCCCTTGGACTAGCAGGAAACAATGAGCAGTTCTTC
CDR3 protein: CASSTRDRALGLAGNNEQFF
D gene: NA
clone size: NA
V gene: TRBV27
J gene: TRBJ2-1

CDR3 DNA: TGTGCCAGCAGTATCGGACAGATCGACACAGATACGCGGTATTTT
CDR3 protein: CASSIGQIDTDTRYF
D gene: NA
clone size: NA
V gene: TRBV12-3/TRBV12-4
J gene: TRBJ2-3

CDR3 DNA: TGTGCCAGCAGCTATAAAGGACTAGTCTCCTACAATGAGCAGTTCTTC
CDR3 protein: CASSYKGLVSYNEQFF
D gene: TRBD2
clone size: few
V gene: TRBV3-1
J gene: TRBJ2-1

CDR3 DNA: TGTGCCAGCAGCCTGGGACAGGGGGCGGGCACTAATGAAAAACTGTTTTTT
CDR3 protein: CASSLGQGAGTNEKLFF
D gene: TRBD1
clone size: NA
V gene: TRBV4-2
J gene: TRBJ1-4

CDR3 DNA: NA
CDR3 protein: CASSRPQAYEQYFGAGTEKETQYF
D gene: NA
clone size: NA
V gene: TRBV5-1
J gene: TRBJ2-5

CDR3 DNA: TGTGCCAGCGTTGCCGGGGGCGGTGGGGCCAACGTCCTGACTTTC
CDR3 protein: CASVAGGGGANVLTF
D gene: NA
clone size: NA
V gene: TRBV28
J gene: TRBJ2-6

CDR3 DNA: TGTGCCAGCAGCCCCCCCCGGGGGGGCGGCACTGAAGCTTTCTTT
CDR3 protein: CASSPPRGGGTEAFF
D gene: NA
clone size: NA
V gene: TRBV7-3
J gene: TRBJ1-1

CDR3 DNA: TGTGCCAGCAGTGCCGAAGCTGGGGAGCAGTACTTC
CDR3 protein: CASSAEAGEQYF
D gene: NA
clone size: NA
V gene: TRBV6-2/TRBV6-3
J gene: TRBJ2-5

CDR3 DNA: TGTGCCAGTAAGGCGAATGGGGCCAACGTCCTGACTTTC
CDR3 protein: CASKANGANVLTF
D gene: NA
clone size: NA
V gene: TRBV19
J gene: TRBJ2-6

CDR3 DNA: TGCAGTGCTCCCCAGCGGGGAGCGAACCCCTACGAGCAGTACTTC
CDR3 protein: CSAPQRGANPYEQYF
D gene: TRBD2
clone size: once
V gene: TRBV20-1
J gene: TRBJ2-7

CDR3 DNA: TGTGCCAGCAGCTTAGGGGGCGGAGCCCTTAACTATGGCTACACCTTC
CDR3 protein: CASSLGGGALNYGYTF
D gene: NA
clone size: once
V gene: TRBV7-2
J gene: TRBJ1-2

CDR3 DNA: TGTGCCAGCAGCTCACAGAATAGCGGGGGGGCCCGGGAGCAGTTCTTC
CDR3 protein: CASSSQNSGGAREQFF
D gene: TRBD2
clone size: many
V gene: TRBV7-3
J gene: TRBJ2-1

CDR3 DNA: TGCGCCAGCAGCTTAGGACAGGGGATGACTGAAGCTTTCTTT
CDR3 protein: CASSLGQGMTEAFF
D gene: TRBD1
clone size: few
V gene: TRBV5-1
J gene: TRBJ1-1

CDR3 DNA: TGTGCCAGCAGCGATCGACTAGCGGGGGTGGAGACCCAGTACTTC
CDR3 protein: CASSDRLAGVETQYF
D gene: TRBD2
clone size: many
V gene: TRBV7-3
J gene: TRBJ2-5

CDR3 DNA: TGTGCCAGCAGCTTAGAGTCGGCTAGCGGGGCCTACGAGCAGTACTTC
CDR3 protein: CASSLESASGAYEQYF
D gene: TRBD2
clone size: NA
V gene: TRBV7-8
J gene: TRBJ2-7

CDR3 DNA: TGTGCCACCCGCTCTGGGGCGAGATACGCCGGGGAGCTGTTTTTT
CDR3 protein: CATRSGARYAGELFF
D gene: NA
clone size: NA
V gene: TRBV15
J gene: TRBJ2-2

CDR3 DNA: TGTGCCACCAGCCCAAGGGAGCGGGGGGGAAATGAGCAGTTCTTC
CDR3 protein: CATSPRERGGNEQFF
D gene: TRBD2
clone size: many
V gene: TRBV15
J gene: TRBJ2-1

CDR3 DNA: TGCGCCAGCAGCAGAGGGACTAGCGGGGTGAATAATGAGCAGTTCTTC
CDR3 protein: CASSRGTSGVNNEQFF
D gene: TRBD2
clone size: NA
V gene: TRBV7-2
J gene: TRBJ2-1

CDR3 DNA: TGTGCCAGCTCATCAACCGACGTGGTATACAAGCAGTACTTC
CDR3 protein: CASSSTDVVYKQYF
D gene: NA
clone size: NA
V gene: TRBV18
J gene: TRBJ2-5

CDR3 DNA: NA
CDR3 protein: CAISAWGGGTGERFF
D gene: NA
clone size: few
V gene: TRBV10-3
J gene: TRBJ2-2

CDR3 DNA: TGTGCCAGCAGGAACGGGGGACAGGGGACTGAAGCTTTCTTT
CDR3 protein: CASRNGGQGTEAFF
D gene: TRBD1
clone size: few
V gene: TRBV6-2/TRBV6-3
J gene: TRBJ1-1

CDR3 DNA: TGTGCCAGCAGTCGAGCGACAGGGTACGGAGGTGATTTCTATGAGCAGTTCTTC
CDR3 protein: CASSRATGYGGDFYEQFF
D gene: TRBD1
clone size: many
V gene: TRBV7-3
J gene: TRBJ2-1

CDR3 DNA: TGTGCCACCAGCAGAGAGTCCGACAGGGTTGATCAGCCCCAGCATTTT
CDR3 protein: CATSRESDRVDQPQHF
D gene: TRBD1
clone size: few
V gene: TRBV15
J gene: TRBJ1-5

CDR3 DNA: TGTGCCATCAGTGAGTCGGCTAACGGGGGTTTGAATGAGCAGTACTTC
CDR3 protein: CAISESANGGLNEQYF
D gene: NA
clone size: NA
V gene: TRBV10-3
J gene: TRBJ2-7

CDR3 DNA: TGTGCCTCCGATAGCGGGGGGGCGAATACAGATACGCAGTATTTT
CDR3 protein: CASDSGGANTDTQYF
D gene: TRBD2
clone size: many
V gene: TRBV10-3
J gene: TRBJ2-3

CDR3 DNA: TGCAGTGCTAGAGATTTGCGGACTAGCGGGAGCTCCTACAATGAGCAGTTCTTC
CDR3 protein: CSARDLRTSGSSYNEQFF
D gene: TRBD2
clone size: NA
V gene: TRBV20-1
J gene: TRBJ2-1

CDR3 DNA: TGTGCCAGCAGCCAAGAAACCTACAATGAGCAGTTCTTC
CDR3 protein: CASSQETYNEQFF
D gene: NA
clone size: many
V gene: TRBV3-1
J gene: TRBJ2-1

CDR3 DNA: TGCAGCGCACGGACGTACTCCTACAATGAGCAGTTCTTC
CDR3 protein: CSARTYSYNEQFF
D gene: NA
clone size: NA
V gene: TRBV20-1
J gene: TRBJ2-1

CDR3 DNA: TGTGCCAGCAGCTTAGCGAAGTGGCAAGAGACCCAGTACTTC
CDR3 protein: CASSLAKWQETQYF
D gene: NA
clone size: NA
V gene: TRBV7-2
J gene: TRBJ2-5

CDR3 DNA: TGTGCCAGCAGCTTAACGGGCCACACAGATACGCAGTATTTT
CDR3 protein: CASSLTGHTDTQYF
D gene: NA
clone size: many
V gene: TRBV7-6
J gene: TRBJ2-3

CDR3 DNA: TGCAGTGCTAGAGATGTTGGGACAGGAGCCTACGAGCAGTACTTC
CDR3 protein: CSARDVGTGAYEQYF
D gene: TRBD1
clone size: many
V gene: TRBV20-1
J gene: TRBJ2-7

CDR3 DNA: TGCAGCGCCGCAGGACAGGGAGTCTACGAGCAGTACTTC
CDR3 protein: CSAAGQGVYEQYF
D gene: TRBD1
clone size: many
V gene: TRBV29-1
J gene: TRBJ2-7

CDR3 DNA: TGCGCCAGCAGCTTGGGTCAGGGAGGGAGTTCACCCCTCCACTTT
CDR3 protein: CASSLGQGGSSPLHF
D gene: NA
clone size: few
V gene: TRBV5-1
J gene: TRBJ1-6

CDR3 DNA: TGCAGTGCCCCCCCCGCAGGGGGCTACGAGCAGTACTTC
CDR3 protein: CSAPPAGGYEQYF
D gene: TRBD1
clone size: NA
V gene: TRBV20-1
J gene: TRBJ2-7

CDR3 DNA: TGTGCCTGGAGTGTACAAAAGGGAAATGAGCAGTTCTTC
CDR3 protein: CAWSVQKGNEQFF
D gene: NA
clone size: few
V gene: TRBV30
J gene: TRBJ2-1

CDR3 DNA: TGCAGTGCCCCCCTTGGGGGAGTCGGGCATGATGGCTACACCTTC
CDR3 protein: CSAPLGGVGHDGYTF
D gene: NA
clone size: many
V gene: TRBV20-1
J gene: TRBJ1-2

CDR3 DNA: TGCAGTGCCCCACCTCTCGGGAGATTCAATGAGCAGTTCTTC
CDR3 protein: CSAPPLGRFNEQFF
D gene: NA
clone size: NA
V gene: TRBV20-1
J gene: TRBJ2-1

CDR3 DNA: TGTGCCAGCAGTTACTCGGCGGCAGGTCCATCCTACGAGCAGTACTTC
CDR3 protein: CASSYSAAGPSYEQYF
D gene: NA
clone size: NA
V gene: TRBV6-2/TRBV6-3
J gene: TRBJ2-7